The 26 T cell receptor beta chains below come from one sample, sequenced in a study of T-cell reconstitution after alpha-beta-depleted transplantation in children. Unique molecular identifiers tagged the TCRbeta library. TCRdb independently ran MiXCR on the PCR reads; one entry per CDR3 protein. The sample records 400,000 to 550,000 distinct CDR3 sequences, under 12% being singletons. The sequencing used PBMCs, collected before TCRalphabeta/CD19-depleted stem cell transplant. These receptors were taken from a child aged 2 to 9 with inherited bone marrow failure, due to receive a stem cell transplant.

The chain carries TRBV19 and TRBJ2-1; 13 positions match TRBD2. CDR3 length: 15 amino acids. From germline, CDR1 is LNHDA and CDR2 SQIVND (reference sequence). Unmatched junction bases numbered 6, after V lost 4 bases and J lost 9 bases. CDR3 nucleotide sequence: TGTGCCAGTAGTACCCAGGGACTAGCGGGGAGTGAGCAGTTCTTC. Translated: CASSTQGLAGSEQFF.

J is TRBJ2-1 and V is TRBV4-3; the match to TRBD2 covers 11 bases. V was pared by 1 base and J by 7 bases, with 18 bases of the junction left unmatched. Germline lookup yields CDR1 LGHNA and CDR2 YSLEER. This CDR3 region has 20 residues. The CDR3 spells CASSQVLKERASGRTNEQFF. The CDR3 nucleotides are TGCGCCAGCAGCCAAGTCCTCAAAGAGCGGGCTAGCGGGAGGACTAATGAGCAGTTCTTC.

This clonotype was detected only a few times. This chain uses TRBV29-1 with TRBJ2-7, with D hard to call. Germline V gene data show CDR1 as SQVTM and CDR2 as ANQGSEA. The V gene lost 4 bases and the J gene lost 5 bases, with 12 bases spanning the gap. The CDR3 loop spans 12 amino acids. The CDR3 loop reads CSVGPTLHEQYF. In DNA, the CDR3 is TGCAGCGTTGGCCCGACTCTTCACGAGCAGTACTTC.

This clonotype was detected many times. The rearrangement joins TRBV7-9 to TRBJ2-1, with 12 nucleotides matching TRBD2. Germline trimming cut 2 bases from V and 10 bases from J; bases unmatched to any gene: 9. This CDR3 contains 16 residues. The V gene's germline CDR1 is SEHNR and CDR2 FQNEAQ (reference sequence). CDR3 nucleotides: TGTGCCAGCAGCTTATTCCTAGCGGGAGGGCCTAGGGAGCAGTTCTTC. The encoded protein is CASSLFLAGGPREQFF. Together with reference TRBV7-9 and TRBJ2-1, the CDR3 gives the full variable domain: DTGVSQNPRHKITKRGQNVTFRCDPISEHNRLYWYRQTLGQGPEFLTYFQNEAQLEKSRLLSDRFSAERPKGSFSTLEIQRTEQGDSAMYLCASSLFLAGGPREQFFGPGTRLTVL.

This clonotype was observed a handful of times. V is TRBV4-3 and J is TRBJ2-1; the match to TRBD2 covers 9 bases. Germline V gene sequence: CDR1 LGHNA, CDR2 YSLEER. V was pared by 2 bases and J by 0 bases, with 5 bases of the junction left unmatched. The CDR3 is 17 amino acids. The DNA of the CDR3 is TGCGCCAGCAGCCAACATAGCGGGGGCAGCTCCTACAATGAGCAGTTCTTC. Translation: CASSQHSGGSSYNEQFF.

As regards this clonotype: Germline and junction disagree at one end, which may indicate a read error. The rearrangement links TRBV2 to TRBJ1-1, with a weak D call TRBD1 (5 bases). There are 12 residues in the CDR3. CDR1 is SNHLY and CDR2 is FYNNEI in the germline V gene. The CDR3, as DNA: TGTGCAAGCACGGCAGGGACGCTCGAAGCTTTCTTT. Translated: CASTAGTLEAFF.

This clonotype was counted between two and nine times. The rearrangement uses TRBV4-3 and TRBJ2-7; 8 nucleotides line up with TRBD1. V lost 0 bases, J lost 3 bases, and 10 bases stayed unmatched. The CDR3 has 17 amino acids. Germline CDR1 and CDR2: LGHNA and YSLEER. As DNA, the CDR3 is TGCGCCAGCAGCCAAGACCTCCGCCAGGGACAGGACTACGAGCAGTACTTC. Amino acid sequence: CASSQDLRQGQDYEQYF.

This clonotype was detected many times. This chain links TRBV3-1 with TRBJ2-1; TRBD2 agrees at 8 bases. Germline trimming cut 5 bases from V and 4 bases from J; bases unmatched to any gene: 10. The CDR3 is 16 amino acids. Germline V CDR1 and CDR2: LGHDT, YNNKEL (reference sequence). CDR3 DNA sequence: TGTGCCAGCAGCTCGCGACTAGCGAAAAATTACAATGAGCAGTTCTTC. As protein: CASSSRLAKNYNEQFF.

V is TRBV13 and J is TRBJ2-3, with 11 bases matching TRBD2. This CDR3 spans 15 amino acids. Germline-derived CDR1 and CDR2 are PRHDT and FYEKMQ (reference sequence). Germline trimming cut 6 bases from V and 3 bases from J; bases unmatched to any gene: 5. CDR3 residues: CASRLAGVWTDTQYF. The DNA for the CDR3 is TGTGCCAGCAGACTAGCGGGAGTGTGGACAGATACGCAGTATTTT.

This clonotype was seen many times. The rearrangement uses TRBV18 and TRBJ2-7, with D hard to call. V was trimmed by 2 bases and J by 5 bases, leaving 10 bases between them. The CDR3 runs to 13 residues. Germline V lookup: CDR1 KGHSH, CDR2 LQKENI. CDR3 sequence: CASSPMSGDEQYF. CDR3 nucleotide sequence: TGTGCCAGCTCACCAATGTCAGGAGACGAGCAGTACTTC.

The sample holds many counts of this clonotype. V is TRBV20-1 and J is TRBJ1-1; D may be TRBD1 (5 bases). Trimming pared 4 bases from V and 0 bases from J, leaving 21 bases between. Germline values: CDR1 DFQATT, CDR2 SNEGSKA (reference sequence). The CDR3 contains 17 residues. CDR3 region: CSAIGGGAERMNTEAFF. The CDR3 nucleotides read TGCAGTGCTATCGGGGGGGGTGCCGAGAGAATGAACACTGAAGCTTTCTTT.

V is TRBV7-7 and J is TRBJ2-1; possible D gene TRBD1, 6 bases. Trimming stripped 1 base from V and 1 base from J, with 20 bases between. Germline CDR1 reads SSHAT; CDR2 reads FNYEAQ (reference sequence). The CDR3 consists of 19 residues. DNA for the CDR3: TGTGCCAGCAGCTTAGATTTTTCGAGGGGGACACCTTCCTACAATGAGCAGTTCTTC. Protein product: CASSLDFSRGTPSYNEQFF. Together with reference TRBV7-7 and TRBJ2-1, the CDR3 gives the full variable domain: GAGVSQSPRYKVTKRGQDVTLRCDPISSHATLYWYQQALGQGPEFLTYFNYEAQPDKSGLPSDRFSAERPEGSISTLTIQRTEQRDSAMYRCASSLDFSRGTPSYNEQFFGPGTRLTVL.

There are many counts of this clonotype. The chain uses TRBV29-1 and TRBJ2-1; TRBD1 is a possible D gene (6 bases). The CDR3 extends over 15 amino acids. The germline V gene has CDR1 SQVTM and CDR2 ANQGSEA. V was cut by 2 bases and J by 3 bases, with 14 bases left in between. DNA for the CDR3: TGCAGCGTTGAATGGTTGGACAGATACTACAATGAGCAGTTCTTC. It translates to CSVEWLDRYYNEQFF.

In regard to this clonotype: This sequence may be a read error, since a much larger clone differs from it by one base. The rearrangement links TRBV12-3 or TRBV12-4 to TRBJ2-4; 8 bases match TRBD1. This CDR3 is 13 amino acids long. CDR3 region: CTSSLNRGNIQYF. The DNA of the CDR3 is TGTACCAGCAGTTTAAACAGGGGGAACATTCAGTACTTC.

Only a few counts were recorded for this clonotype. The rearrangement links TRBV18 to TRBJ2-1; possible D gene TRBD2, 6 bases. Trimming cost V 4 bases and J 5 bases, with 12 bases left between them. The germline V gene encodes CDR1 KGHSH and CDR2 LQKENI. The CDR3 is made up of 14 amino acids. CDR3: CASSRLGTNNEQFF. CDR3 coding DNA: TGTGCCAGCTCACGACTAGGGACGAACAATGAGCAGTTCTTC.

The V gene is TRBV4-3, the J gene TRBJ2-1; D might be TRBD2 (7 bases). Germline lookup yields CDR1 LGHNA and CDR2 YSLEER. V lost 4 bases and J 6 bases, leaving 13 bases between the germline ends. CDR3 length: 14 amino acids. CDR3 protein: CASSPGRGGNEQFF. The CDR3 nucleotides read TGCGCCAGCAGCCCCGGTAGGGGGGGCAATGAGCAGTTCTTC.

This clonotype was seen only a few times. This chain uses TRBV12-3 or TRBV12-4 with TRBJ2-5; the D gene is possibly TRBD2 (5 bases). The CDR3 is made up of 14 amino acids. The ends were cut back, 3 bases at V and 0 bases at J, with 8 bases in the middle. Here the CDR3 reads CASSFRRYQETQYF. The CDR3, as DNA: TGTGCCAGCAGTTTTAGGAGGTACCAAGAGACCCAGTACTTC.

Ten or more counts support this clonotype. This chain uses TRBV5-1 with TRBJ2-1; 7 positions agree with TRBD2. V lost 2 bases to trimming and J lost 3 bases; unmatched junction nucleotides: 5. Looked up from germline, CDR1 is SGHRS and CDR2 is YFSETQ. This CDR3 has 15 amino acids. In nucleotides, the CDR3 is TGCGCCAGCAGCTTCTGGGGGGAGGGCTACAATGAGCAGTTCTTC. As protein: CASSFWGEGYNEQFF.

With respect to this clonotype: A much bigger clone sits one base away, suggesting this may be a read error. The chain links TRBV12-3 or TRBV12-4 to TRBJ2-7; possibly TRBD2 for D (6 bases). CDR3 length: 13 residues. CDR3 region: CASTWRGEGEQSF. CDR3 nucleotide sequence: TGTGCCAGCACCTGGCGGGGCGAAGGAGAGCAGTCCTTC.

This sequence joins TRBV5-1 and TRBJ2-3; tentative D call: TRBD2 (5 bases). V was trimmed by 4 bases and J by 2 bases, leaving 11 bases between them. This CDR3 has 14 residues. Per germline, CDR1 SGHRS and CDR2 YFSETQ. CDR3: CASSSGSTTDTQYF. The CDR3 bases are TGCGCCAGCAGCAGCGGCTCAACCACAGATACGCAGTATTTT.

The rearrangement joins TRBV6-2 or TRBV6-3 to TRBJ2-1; D possibly corresponds to TRBD2 (5 bases). Trimming took off 0 bases at V and 8 bases at J, with 5 bases between the two ends. CDR1 is MNHEY and CDR2 is SVGEGT in the germline V gene. The CDR3 is 12 amino acids. The CDR3 region has the DNA TGTGCCAGCAGTTACTCGGGAGATGAGCAGTTCTTC. It codes for CASSYSGDEQFF.

The rearrangement uses TRBV4-1 and TRBJ2-7, with 9 bases lining up with TRBD2. From germline, CDR1 is MGHRA and CDR2 YSYEKL. The CDR3 loop spans 15 amino acids. The V segment lost 4 bases and the J segment 2 bases; nucleotides outside the gene matches: 6. The chain's CDR3 is CASSPGLAPTYEQYF. The CDR3 bases are TGCGCCAGCAGCCCCGGACTAGCGCCTACCTACGAGCAGTACTTC.

There are many counts of this clonotype. The chain has TRBV12-3 or TRBV12-4 and TRBJ1-1; unclear D gene. The CDR3 covers 13 residues. Trimming stripped 6 bases from V and 0 bases from J, with 8 bases between. The CDR3 protein is CASRRELNTEAFF. CDR3 DNA sequence: TGTGCCAGCAGACGAGAGCTGAACACTGAAGCTTTCTTT.

This clonotype was seen repeatedly, ten times or more. This chain uses TRBV12-3 or TRBV12-4 with TRBJ1-1; D ambiguous. There are 14 residues in the CDR3. Trimming stripped 5 bases from V and 0 bases from J, with 10 bases between. CDR3 nucleotide sequence: TGTGCCAGCAGTCAGCGACGGTTGAACACTGAAGCTTTCTTT. Protein product: CASSQRRLNTEAFF.

Ten or more counts support this clonotype. This chain links TRBV29-1 with TRBJ2-7; no clear D gene. Between the trimmed V and J ends, which lost 2 bases and 0 bases, there was a span of 5 bases. Germline V gives CDR1 SQVTM, CDR2 ANQGSEA. The CDR3 runs to 12 residues. The CDR3 DNA sequence: TGCAGCGTTGAACACAACTCCTACGAGCAGTACTTC. Amino acid sequence: CSVEHNSYEQYF.

The CDR3 sequence: CASSSIAGGRAWNEQFF. In nucleotides, the CDR3 is TGTGCCAGCAGCTCAATTGCGGGCGGGAGGGCCTGGAATGAGCAGTTCTTC. The chain uses TRBV11-1 and TRBJ2-1; TRBD2 matches 9 bases. The germline CDR1 and CDR2 sequences are SGHAT and FQDESV (reference sequence). V was pared by 4 bases and J by 7 bases, with 14 bases of the junction left unmatched. The CDR3 consists of 17 residues. The entire variable domain, with the rest obtained from reference TRBV11-1 and TRBJ2-1, is as follows: EAEVAQSPRYKITEKSQAVAFWCDPISGHATLYWYRQILGQGPELLVQFQDESVVDDSQLPKDRFSAERLKGVDSTLKIQPAELGDSAMYLCASSSIAGGRAWNEQFFGPGTRLTVL.